This entry concerns a single TCR beta chain. Its specificity is unknown. V dropped 2 bases and J dropped 9; count of bases not matched to a gene: 6. This CDR3 has 15 residues. TCRdb reprocessed the RT-PCR reads via MiXCR and lists one record per CDR3 protein. The sample includes over 800,000 distinct CDR3 sequences, 21% of them seen just once. This sample is drawn from a study of response to subunit inactivated influenza vaccine. Whole-study findings and limits: With each seasonal influenza vaccination, the authors suggested, few new T cells are recruited.

This chain links TRBV12-3 or TRBV12-4 with TRBJ2-1; 11 positions agree with TRBD2. The input for sequencing was PBMCs from blood, taken more than 4 days after vaccination. The sequence was collected from a man aged 50 to 60 who received an inactivated influenza vaccine. CDR3 sequence: CASSLIAGGRGEQFF. CDR3 sequence (DNA): TGTGCCAGCAGTTTAATAGCGGGGGGGCGGGGTGAGCAGTTCTTC.